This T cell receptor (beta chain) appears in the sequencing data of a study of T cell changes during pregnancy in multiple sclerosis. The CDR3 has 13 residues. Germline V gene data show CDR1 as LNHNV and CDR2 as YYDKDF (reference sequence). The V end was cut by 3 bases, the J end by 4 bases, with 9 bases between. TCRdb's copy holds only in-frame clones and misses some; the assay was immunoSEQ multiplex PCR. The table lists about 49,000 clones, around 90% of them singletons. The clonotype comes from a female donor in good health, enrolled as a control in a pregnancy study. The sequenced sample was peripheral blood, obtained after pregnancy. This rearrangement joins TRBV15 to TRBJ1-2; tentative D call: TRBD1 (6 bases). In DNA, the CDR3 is TGTGCCACCAGCAGCGACAGGACCTATGGCTACACCTTC. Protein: CATSSDRTYGYTF. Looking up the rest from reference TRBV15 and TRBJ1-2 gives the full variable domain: DAMVIQNPRYQVTQFGKPVTLSCSQTLNHNVMYWYQQKSSQAPKLLFHYYDKDFNNEADTPDNFQSRRPNTSFCFLDIRSPGLGDTAMYLCATSSDRTYGYTFGSGTRLTVV.